Sequencing of this TCR beta chain was carried out in a study of blood T cells in healthy people across ages. Study-level results: Among long-lived donors, naive CD4+ cells were more numerous and diversity higher than in aged donors.

Trimming cost V 4 bases and J 11 bases, with 18 bases left between them. The CDR3 loop spans 13 amino acids. The germline CDR1 and CDR2 sequences are SGHRS and YFSETQ. Combining a sample-barcoded 5' primer with a J-beta primer mix, a second PCR ran for roughly 7 to 12 cycles. Each cDNA molecule was tagged by a template-switch adaptor that had 12 random nucleotides. Individual samples furnished no less than 2.5 million CDR3-containing paired-end reads apiece. Using its own MiXCR run on the 5' RACE reads, TCRdb lists one record per CDR3 protein. The sample has about 1.4 million distinct CDR3 sequences, approximately 60% seen once. Isolating PBMCs gave at least 6.5 million of these cells per sample. Note on this clonotype: Its antigen is as yet unknown.

Material: blood. This chain connects TRBV5-1 to TRBJ2-5, with unresolved D. This clonotype originated in a man aged 18 to 35 in good health. The CDR3 loop reads CASSTAQTGEQYF. The CDR3 nucleotides are TGCGCCAGCAGCACGGCCCAGACTGGAGAGCAGTACTTC.